These 8 T cell receptor beta chains were sequenced from one sample in a study of T-cell reconstitution after alpha-beta-depleted transplantation in children (dated by TCRdb to the mid-2010s). The method was PCR. The run used an Illumina HiSeq 2500. TCR library preparation used molecular barcoding, with unique molecular identifiers applied to normalize quantification of the TCRbeta repertoire. TCRdb reran the public reads through fastp at Q25 and MiXCR, keeping productive beta chains. All rows with the same CDR3 protein become a single entry with the most common DNA and genes. In this sample the table shows approximately 130,000 distinct CDR3 sequences, more than 9.5% of which occur a single time. The biggest ten clones account for under 30% of the sample. The treatment or condition label, read with the paper, signifies: allogeneic hematopoietic cell transplantation with graft depleted of TCRalphabeta T cells and CD19 B cells.

Specimen: PBMCs, mostly from graft donor cells, collected 180 days after TCRalphabeta/CD19-depleted stem cell transplant. All receptors derive from a girl under three years old who had a stem cell transplant for combined immunodeficiency, so the T cells may come from the graft donor.

There are a few counts of this clonotype. The chain recombines TRBV12-3 or TRBV12-4 with TRBJ1-5, with D possibly matching TRBD1 (5 bases). Trimming took 3 bases from V and 7 from J, leaving 13 bases between them. The CDR3 contains 14 residues. The CDR3 region has the DNA TGTGCCAGCAGTTTGCGGGGACCTCGACAGCCCCAGCATTTT. Its translation: CASSLRGPRQPQHF.

This clonotype was counted a few times. The rearrangement uses TRBV20-1 and TRBJ2-3; 9 bases agree with TRBD2. After removal of 5 bases from V and 2 bases from J, the junction contained 17 bases not matched to a gene. The CDR3 is made up of 18 amino acids. CDR1 DFQATT and CDR2 SNEGSKA come from the germline V gene (reference sequence). The CDR3 spells CSAGGGSIAGDSTDTQYF. For the CDR3, the DNA is TGCAGTGCTGGGGGGGGCAGCATAGCGGGAGACTCCACAGATACGCAGTATTTT.

This chain joins TRBV28 and TRBJ1-4; D is uncertain. The CDR3 runs to 16 residues. Germline CDR1 is MDHEN and CDR2 is SYDVKM. The ends were cut back, 5 bases at V and 0 bases at J, with 13 bases in the middle. CDR3 loop: CASSLHGGTTNEKLFF. The DNA of the CDR3 is TGTGCCAGCAGTCTACACGGTGGTACAACTAATGAAAAACTGTTTTTT. Supplemented by reference TRBV28 and TRBJ1-4, the full variable domain reads DVKVTQSSRYLVKRTGEKVFLECVQDMDHENMFWYRQDPGLGLRLIYFSYDVKMKEKGDIPEGYSVSREKKERFSLILESASTNQTSMYLCASSLHGGTTNEKLFFGSGTQLSVL.

This clonotype was detected only a few times. The J gene is TRBJ2-7, the V gene TRBV7-9, with D unresolved. The V gene's germline CDR1 is SEHNR and CDR2 FQNEAQ (reference sequence). Trimming took off 5 bases at V and 3 bases at J, with 8 bases between the two ends. This CDR3 is 12 amino acids long. The chain's CDR3 is CASSPQLYEQYF. The CDR3 DNA is TGTGCCAGCAGCCCACAACTCTACGAGCAGTACTTC.

J is TRBJ2-5 and V is TRBV6-1, with 13 bases identical to TRBD2. The CDR3 spans 16 residues. Germline V gene data show CDR1 as MNHNS and CDR2 as SASEGT. V lost 5 bases to trimming and J lost 7 bases; unmatched junction nucleotides: 10. The CDR3 is CASSTTGLAGAGTQYF. DNA for the CDR3: TGTGCCAGCAGTACCACCGGACTAGCGGGAGCGGGGACCCAGTACTTC.

The sample holds many counts of this clonotype. The rearrangement links TRBV20-1 to TRBJ2-3, with TRBD2 matching 9 bases. Trimming at V came to 6 bases and at J to 7 bases, leaving 14 bases not matched to a gene. Germline V CDR1 and CDR2: DFQATT, SNEGSKA (reference sequence). The CDR3 covers 15 residues. In DNA form, the CDR3 reads TGCAGTGCCGTAGAGCGGGCTAGCGGGATGAATACGCAGTATTTT. This sequence encodes CSAVERASGMNTQYF.

In its sample, this clonotype was seen a few times. The chain employs TRBV19 and TRBJ2-7; D possibly corresponds to TRBD1 (6 bases). V was pared by 9 bases and J by 3 bases, with 18 bases between. The length of the CDR3 is 14 residues. CDR1 LNHDA and CDR2 SQIVND come from the germline V gene (reference sequence). In DNA, the CDR3 is TGTGCCAGCCGAAACCTACAGGGAAGCTACGAGCAGTACTTC. Protein: CASRNLQGSYEQYF. The whole variable domain, remainder taken from reference TRBV19 and TRBJ2-7, is DGGITQSPKYLFRKEGQNVTLSCEQNLNHDAMYWYRQDPGQGLRLIYYSQIVNDFQKGDIAEGYSVSREKKESFPLTVTSAQKNPTAFYLCASRNLQGSYEQYFGPGTRLTVT.

The chain carries TRBV7-9 and TRBJ1-3; TRBD1 might be the D (5 bases). The CDR3 is made up of 17 amino acids. Germline V CDR1 and CDR2: SEHNR, FQNEAQ (reference sequence). V lost 5 bases, J lost 0 bases, and 17 bases lay in between. The CDR3 nucleotides read TGTGCCAGCAGCCGCCGGGGGTCGATCGACTCTGGAAACACCATATATTTT. Translated: CASSRRGSIDSGNTIYF.